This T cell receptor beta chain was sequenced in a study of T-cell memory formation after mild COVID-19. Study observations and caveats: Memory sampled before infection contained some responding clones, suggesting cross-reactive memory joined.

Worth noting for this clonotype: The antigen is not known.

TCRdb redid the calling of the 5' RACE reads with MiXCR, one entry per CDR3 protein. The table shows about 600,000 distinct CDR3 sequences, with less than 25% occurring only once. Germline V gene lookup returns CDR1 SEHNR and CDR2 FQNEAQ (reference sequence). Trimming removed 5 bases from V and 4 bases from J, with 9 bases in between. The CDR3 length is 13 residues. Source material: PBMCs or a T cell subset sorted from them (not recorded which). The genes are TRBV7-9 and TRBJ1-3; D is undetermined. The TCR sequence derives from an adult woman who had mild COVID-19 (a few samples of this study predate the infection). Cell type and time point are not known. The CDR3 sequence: CASSRVGGNTIYF. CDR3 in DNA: TGTGCCAGCAGCCGAGTGGGGGGAAACACCATATATTTT.